Below are 3 T cell receptor beta chains sequenced from a single sample in a study of blood T cell repertoires in COVID-19. Here immunoSEQ multiplex PCR was the method, and the copy in TCRdb shows in-frame clones only, minus some. The sample consists of hundreds of thousands of clones, more than 80% of them appearing once. Sequenced sample: PBMCs or T cells enriched from blood (not recorded which). These receptors originate from a woman between 18 and 29 years old who had recovered from COVID-19.

In this sample, this clone turned up once. The rearrangement links TRBV7-3 to TRBJ2-5; TRBD2 matches at 15 bases. Per the germline V gene, CDR1 is SGHTA and CDR2 is FQGTGA. This CDR3 contains 17 residues. Trimming at V came to 5 bases and at J to 3 bases, leaving 7 bases not matched to a gene. CDR3 DNA: TGTGCCAGCAGCCCCGGATGGACTAGCGGGGGGGAAGAGACCCAGTACTTC. Translating gives CASSPGWTSGGEETQYF.

V and J are TRBV5-1 and TRBJ1-2, with 8 bases identical to TRBD1. From germline, CDR1 is SGHRS and CDR2 YFSETQ. The CDR3 extends over 13 amino acids. Trimming at V came to 5 bases and at J to 8 bases, leaving 8 bases not matched to a gene. The CDR3 DNA reads as TGCGCCAGCAGTTCAGGGGGCGCGGGAGGCTACACCTTC. It codes for CASSSGGAGGYTF.

The rearrangement joins TRBV7-6 to TRBJ2-3, with 8 bases fitting TRBD1. Germline values: CDR1 SGHVS, CDR2 FNYEAQ. Trimming removed 0 bases from V and 5 bases from J; junction bases left unmatched: 4. The CDR3 spans 15 residues. CDR3 in amino acids: CASSLADRDVDTQYF. The CDR3 nucleotides read TGTGCCAGCAGCTTAGCGGACAGGGATGTAGATACGCAGTATTTT.